These 31 T cell receptor beta chains came from one sample sequenced in a study of T cell responses to AZD1222 COVID-19 vaccine. The protocol was immunoSEQ multiplex PCR, while the TCRdb copy is restricted to in-frame clones and leaves out a portion. The sample has 200,000 to 250,000 clones, around 94% seen once; the top ten hold over 1.5%. The sample here was peripheral blood, taken 28 days after the second dose of the MenACWY control vaccine. The receptors shown here come from an adult who received the MenACWY meningococcal vaccine as a control.

V and J are TRBV30 and TRBJ2-5; 8 bases fit TRBD1. The CDR3 covers 13 residues. Per the germline V gene, CDR1 is GTSNPN and CDR2 is SVGIG (reference sequence). V shed 2 bases and J 4 bases; nucleotides not matched to a gene: 3. CDR3 in DNA: TGTGCCTGGAGTCCAGGGGGCGCAGAGACCCAGTACTTC. Its protein product is CAWSPGGAETQYF.

The chain employs TRBV25-1 and TRBJ2-7; TRBD1 matches at 8 bases. The V and J ends lost 0 bases and 5 bases, in that order; junction bases with no gene match: 9. The germline gives CDR1 MGHDK, CDR2 SYGVNS. The length of the CDR3 is 16 residues. CDR3 in amino acids: CASSEYNLGQGNEQYF. CDR3 bases: TGTGCCAGCAGTGAATATAATCTAGGACAGGGTAACGAGCAGTACTTC.

The chain recombines TRBV7-2 with TRBJ1-3; D is possibly TRBD1 (5 bases). The CDR3 has 16 residues. The V end lost 1 base, the J end lost 0 bases, and 10 bases lay between the germline ends. Germline-derived CDR1 and CDR2 are SGHTA and FQGNSA. The CDR3, as DNA: TGTGCCAGCAGCTTAGGGGGGACGGCCTCTGGAAACACCATATATTTT. It is translated as CASSLGGTASGNTIYF.

This chain joins TRBV28 and TRBJ1-5; 8 bases agree with TRBD1. Trimming at V came to 8 bases and at J to 7 bases, leaving 13 bases not matched to a gene. The V gene's germline CDR1 is MDHEN and CDR2 SYDVKM. This CDR3 comprises 15 residues. The CDR3 region is CASRNPDRARQPQHF. The CDR3 DNA sequence: TGTGCCAGCCGAAACCCGGACAGGGCAAGACAGCCCCAGCATTTT.

The chain uses TRBV9 and TRBJ2-2, with 10 bases identical to TRBD2. CDR3 length equals 17 residues. Germline CDR1 reads SGDLS; CDR2 reads YYNGEE. After removal of 2 bases from V and 0 bases from J, the junction contained 4 bases not matched to a gene. The CDR3 sequence is CASSVSGGPANTGELFF. The CDR3 DNA reads TGTGCCAGCAGCGTTAGCGGGGGGCCCGCGAACACCGGGGAGCTGTTTTTT.

V usage is TRBV3-1 (or the pseudogene TRBV3-2) and J usage is TRBJ2-3; TRBD2 is a possible D gene (6 bases). The V and J ends lost 4 bases and 0 bases respectively, with 14 bases between them. From germline, CDR1 is LGHDT and CDR2 YNNKEL (reference sequence). CDR3 length: 16 amino acids. The CDR3 DNA sequence: TGTGCCAGCAGCCCAACCCACGGGGGAAGCACAGATACGCAGTATTTT. Protein sequence: CASSPTHGGSTDTQYF.

The chain joins TRBV6-1 to TRBJ1-2; no clear D. Germline CDR1 reads MNHNS; CDR2 reads SASEGT. CDR3 size: 14 residues. Trimming took 3 bases from V and 8 from J, leaving 16 bases between them. The CDR3 reads CASSDIVGGGGYTF. The DNA of the CDR3 is TGTGCCAGCAGTGATATAGTGGGTGGTGGGGGCTACACCTTC.

This chain connects TRBV6-5 to TRBJ2-7; either TRBD1 or TRBD2 may supply D (5 bases each). The CDR3 is 15 amino acids. CDR1 and CDR2 (germline): MNHEY, SVGAGI. Trimming removed 1 base from V and 4 bases from J, with 14 bases in between. CDR3 in DNA: TGTGCCAGCAGTTACTTCAGGGACGTCACGTACGAGCAGTACTTC. Its translation: CASSYFRDVTYEQYF.

The chain links TRBV19 to TRBJ1-5; D possibly corresponds to TRBD1 (6 bases). Germline CDR1 is LNHDA and CDR2 is SQIVND (reference sequence). The V and J ends lost 4 bases and 4 bases respectively, with 11 bases between them. This CDR3 comprises 14 residues. The CDR3 region is CASSTGVSNQPQHF. In DNA, the CDR3 is TGTGCCAGTAGTACAGGGGTAAGTAATCAGCCCCAGCATTTT. Based on the CDR3 plus reference TRBV19 and TRBJ1-5, the full variable domain is DGGITQSPKYLFRKEGQNVTLSCEQNLNHDAMYWYRQDPGQGLRLIYYSQIVNDFQKGDIAEGYSVSREKKESFPLTVTSAQKNPTAFYLCASSTGVSNQPQHFGDGTRLSIL.

V usage is TRBV6-1 and J usage is TRBJ1-4; perhaps TRBD1 as D (5 bases). The CDR3 contains 16 residues. V lost 0 bases and J 3 bases, leaving 11 bases between the germline ends. Per the germline V gene, CDR1 is MNHNS and CDR2 is SASEGT. CDR3 in amino acids: CASSEARGVANEKLFF. The CDR3 DNA reads TGTGCCAGCAGTGAAGCGCGGGGGGTAGCTAATGAAAAACTGTTTTTT.

The chain recombines TRBV9 with TRBJ2-3; 7 positions match TRBD1. Trimming removed 6 bases from V and 4 bases from J; junction bases left unmatched: 14. This CDR3 has 16 amino acids. From germline, CDR1 is SGDLS and CDR2 YYNGEE. CDR3 coding DNA: TGTGCCAGCACGAGGTTGGGACAGACCTACTCAGATACGCAGTATTTT. It codes for CASTRLGQTYSDTQYF.

The V gene is TRBV11-3, the J gene TRBJ1-6, with 10 bases that match TRBD1. This CDR3 spans 14 amino acids. V lost 4 bases to trimming and J lost 9 bases; unmatched junction nucleotides: 3. Germline values: CDR1 SGHNT, CDR2 YENEEA. Written as DNA, the CDR3 is TGTGCCAGCAGCTCTGGGACAGGGGCTTCACCCCTCCACTTT. As protein: CASSSGTGASPLHF.

The chain joins TRBV15 to TRBJ2-7; D tentatively fits TRBD1 or TRBD2 (5 bases each). This CDR3 has 13 amino acids. Germline V gives CDR1 LNHNV, CDR2 YYDKDF (reference sequence). V dropped 5 bases and J dropped 1 base, with 9 bases sitting between them. The CDR3 loop reads CATSGTQSYEQYF. The CDR3 nucleotides read TGTGCCACCAGCGGGACCCAATCCTACGAGCAGTACTTC.

The chain couples TRBV5-1 to TRBJ2-6; tentative D call: TRBD2 (5 bases). The V end lost 0 bases, the J end lost 0 bases, and 10 bases lay between the germline ends. CDR3 size: 17 residues. Germline V gene sequence: CDR1 SGHRS, CDR2 YFSETQ. The CDR3 here is CASSLEAGSSGANVLTF. CDR3 nucleotide sequence: TGCGCCAGCAGCTTGGAGGCGGGTTCCTCTGGGGCCAACGTCCTGACTTTC.

J is TRBJ2-2 and V is TRBV10-3; no definite D call. V gave up 4 bases and J gave up 0 bases, with 12 bases separating them. Germline V gene data show CDR1 as ENHRY and CDR2 as SYGVKD. The CDR3 extends over 16 amino acids. The CDR3 DNA sequence: TGTGCCATCAGTGGGCCCAATGACTCGAACACCGGGGAGCTGTTTTTT. Its protein is CAISGPNDSNTGELFF.

J is TRBJ1-2 and V is TRBV4-1, with D perhaps matching TRBD1 (5 bases). Germline loops: CDR1 MGHRA, CDR2 YSYEKL. Trimming cost V 1 base and J 0 bases, with 9 bases left between them. There are 15 residues in the CDR3. CDR3 DNA sequence: TGCGCCAGCAGCCAAGGGGGCGGTGCTAACTATGGCTACACCTTC. Translating it yields CASSQGGGANYGYTF.

The V gene is TRBV6-4, the J gene TRBJ2-5; D is unclear. V gave up 4 bases and J gave up 0 bases, with 6 bases separating them. Germline V gives CDR1 MRHNA, CDR2 SNTAGT. CDR3 length equals 13 residues. The CDR3 reads CASSVRYQETQYF. Written as DNA, the CDR3 is TGTGCCAGCAGTGTTAGGTACCAAGAGACCCAGTACTTC.

The chain carries TRBV23-1 and TRBJ1-2; D unresolved. TRBV23-1 is given ORF status, its function remaining uncertain. The CDR3 has 11 amino acids. Trimming pared 2 bases from V and 5 bases from J, leaving 3 bases between. Here the CDR3 reads CASSQQYGYTF. Written as DNA, the CDR3 is TGCGCCAGCAGTCAACAGTATGGCTACACCTTC.

This clone was seen only once. CDR3 sequence: CASSLGTGLNTEAFF. DNA for the CDR3: TGTGCCAGCAGCTTAGGGACAGGGTTGAACACTGAAGCTTTCTTT. The gene calls are TRBV7-9 and TRBJ1-1; 8 bases match TRBD1. With V trimmed by 1 base and J by 0 bases, 1 base remained unmatched. Germline V CDR1 and CDR2: SEHNR, FQNEAQ (reference sequence). The CDR3 spans 15 residues.

V is TRBV18 and J is TRBJ2-7; D is perhaps TRBD2 (6 bases). V shed 1 base and J shed 6 bases, with 13 bases lying between them. Germline V CDR1 and CDR2: KGHSH, LQKENI. This CDR3 has 14 residues. The CDR3 nucleotides are TGTGCCAGCTCACCACGGGGACTGGGGGTCGAGCAGTACTTC. Translating gives CASSPRGLGVEQYF.

The chain carries TRBV28 and TRBJ2-5, with TRBD2 as a possible D gene (6 bases). Trimming took 3 bases from V and 5 from J, leaving 19 bases between them. This CDR3 has 16 amino acids. The V gene's germline CDR1 is MDHEN and CDR2 SYDVKM. As DNA, the CDR3 is TGTGCCAGCAGTTTTACATGGGGAGGAAAAGGGGAGACCCAGTACTTC. Translating it yields CASSFTWGGKGETQYF. Supplemented by reference TRBV28 and TRBJ2-5, the full variable domain reads DVKVTQSSRYLVKRTGEKVFLECVQDMDHENMFWYRQDPGLGLRLIYFSYDVKMKEKGDIPEGYSVSREKKERFSLILESASTNQTSMYLCASSFTWGGKGETQYFGPGTRLLVL.

This chain connects TRBV6-5 to TRBJ2-7; a possible D gene is TRBD2 (5 bases). In germline, CDR1 is MNHEY, CDR2 SVGAGI. Trimming cost V 6 bases and J 5 bases, with 11 bases left between them. The CDR3 is 12 amino acids. The CDR3 DNA sequence: TGTGCCAGCAGGGACTCGTGGGACGAGCAGTACTTC. Amino acid sequence: CASRDSWDEQYF.

This clone has just one count. This rearrangement joins TRBV28 to TRBJ2-3; maybe TRBD2 (6 bases). The ends were cut back, 2 bases at V and 0 bases at J, with 24 bases in the middle. From germline, CDR1 is MDHEN and CDR2 SYDVKM. The CDR3 contains 20 residues. CDR3 bases: TGTGCCAGCAGTTTAAAGCGCTATCAAGGCGGGACGGATAGCACAGATACGCAGTATTTT. Translating gives CASSLKRYQGGTDSTDTQYF.

The chain is built from TRBV11-2 and TRBJ1-2; the D gene is possibly TRBD1 (6 bases). The CDR3 covers 16 residues. Germline assignment: CDR1 SGHAT and CDR2 FQNNGV. Trimming took 5 bases from V and 1 from J, leaving 17 bases between them. In nucleotides, the CDR3 is TGTGCCAGCAGCAAGAAGGGGGGGGCGGATAACTATGGCTACACCTTC. Residues: CASSKKGGADNYGYTF.

V gene TRBV6-5 combines with J gene TRBJ1-1, with 10 bases aligning to TRBD1. The CDR3 is 16 amino acids. Germline V gives CDR1 MNHEY, CDR2 SVGAGI. After removal of 2 bases from V and 4 bases from J, the junction contained 7 bases not matched to a gene. The CDR3 loop reads CASSYGQGEGLTEAFF. The CDR3 bases are TGTGCCAGCAGTTACGGACAGGGGGAAGGTCTCACTGAAGCTTTCTTT.

This rearrangement joins TRBV6-2 or TRBV6-3 to TRBJ1-1; D gene ambiguous. Trimming cost V 2 bases and J 0 bases, with 10 bases left between them. This CDR3 is 15 amino acids long. Germline V CDR1 and CDR2: MNHEY, SVGEGT. The CDR3 coding sequence is TGTGCCAGCAGTTACGTGACGGGCATGAACACTGAAGCTTTCTTT. Protein sequence: CASSYVTGMNTEAFF.

The CDR3 sequence is CASSEGLVVPEQFF. DNA for the CDR3: TGTGCCAGCAGTGAAGGTCTTGTGGTCCCTGAGCAGTTCTTC. This chain joins TRBV6-1 and TRBJ2-1; D is unresolved. CDR1 is MNHNS and CDR2 is SASEGT in the germline V gene. The CDR3 contains 14 residues. V was clipped by 1 base and J by 9 bases, with 13 bases between them.

The rearrangement links TRBV7-6 to TRBJ2-1, with 12 bases that match TRBD2. Per the germline V gene, CDR1 is SGHVS and CDR2 is FNYEAQ. The CDR3 length is 15 residues. V lost 5 bases, J lost 9 bases, and 8 bases stayed unmatched. This CDR3 reads CASSHPSGGATEQFF. CDR3 in DNA: TGTGCCAGCAGCCATCCTAGCGGGGGGGCCACTGAGCAGTTCTTC.

The V call is TRBV6-5, the J call TRBJ2-1, with D possibly being TRBD2 (6 bases). Germline CDR1 and CDR2: MNHEY and SVGAGI. The germline V and J ends were trimmed by 6 bases and 8 bases, with 17 bases remaining between them. This CDR3 comprises 14 residues. The CDR3 DNA is TGTGCCAGCAGGCGGGACCCCGGTATCGATGAGCAGTTCTTC. Its translation: CASRRDPGIDEQFF.

The chain combines TRBV7-9 with TRBJ1-2; TRBD1 might be the D (5 bases). The CDR3 runs 13 residues. Germline assignment: CDR1 SEHNR and CDR2 FQNEAQ (reference sequence). Trimming took off 5 bases at V and 2 bases at J, with 9 bases between the two ends. This CDR3 reads CASSPQGNYGYTF. The CDR3 DNA follows: TGTGCCAGCAGCCCCCAGGGCAACTATGGCTACACCTTC.

The chain has TRBV19 and TRBJ1-2; D gene unclear. This CDR3 is 12 amino acids long. Germline V gene data show CDR1 as LNHDA and CDR2 as SQIVND (reference sequence). Trimming removed 6 bases at V and 6 bases at J, with 11 bases between. CDR3 coding DNA: TGTGCCAGTAGATCAGCGAGAGATGGCTACACCTTC. This gives the protein CASRSARDGYTF.